This TCR beta chain was sequenced for a study of blood T cells in healthy people across ages. Then a second PCR, running about 7 to 11 cycles, was carried out with a sample-barcoded 5' primer and a J-beta primer mix. Each of the cDNA molecules was tagged by a template-switch adaptor with 12 random nucleotides. TCRdb re-analysed the 5' RACE reads in MiXCR, keeping a single row per CDR3 protein. This table has some 880,000 distinct CDR3 sequences, roughly 35% appearing once. This clonotype was observed a handful of times. Germline lookup yields CDR1 MNHEY and CDR2 SVGAGI. The CDR3 consists of 16 residues. Trimming stripped 7 bases from V and 2 bases from J, with 17 bases between.

Sequencing was done on a sample of blood. The receptor was derived from a man between 18 and 29 years old in good health. The chain couples TRBV6-5 to TRBJ2-2; D remains ambiguous. The CDR3 region has the DNA TGTGCCAGCACCCTTAGCAACGGAATCAACACCGGGGAGCTGTTTTTT. This sequence encodes CASTLSNGINTGELFF.